This T cell receptor beta chain is from a study of regulatory T cells in long-lasting Graves disease. This clonotype was detected many times. Combining iRepertoire HTBI primers with Arm-PCR of CDR3 regions, the authors built TCR beta libraries. TCRdb reprocessed the multiplex PCR reads with MiXCR, giving one entry per CDR3 protein. The sample includes 350,000 to 550,000 distinct CDR3 sequences, approximately 16% of them seen just once. Time point specified: newly diagnosed GD, antithyroid drugs for less than 3 months. Making the TCR library involved RNA that had been extracted from PBMCs. The same sample was also used in a study of T cells in Graves' hyperthyroidism and ophthalmopathy. According to that study: Stability of Graves' hyperthyroidism was defined as absent ophthalmopathy progression within 18 months. Before onset, by a median of around six months, the model predicted ophthalmopathy.

The receptor was isolated from a woman aged 18-29 years with Graves disease. Source: peripheral blood mononuclear cells (PBMCs), taken at new diagnosis, from a patient treated with antithyroid drugs.

The CDR3 protein is CSAHAGAGYTF. The CDR3 coding sequence is TGCAGTGCTCACGCCGGTGCTGGCTACACCTTC. The V gene is TRBV20-1, the J gene TRBJ1-2; D remains unclear. There are 11 residues in the CDR3. Germline V gives CDR1 DFQATT, CDR2 SNEGSKA (reference sequence). The V end was cut by 5 bases, the J end by 7 bases, with 11 bases between.